The 3 T cell receptor beta chains below were found in one sample sequenced in a study of cytomegalovirus exposure and HLA in healthy donors. PCR involved 60 Vbeta and 13 Jbeta primers. This table comes from immunoSEQ multiplex PCR, and its TCRdb copy is limited to in-frame clones, with some not included. The sample carries around 130,000 clones, 77% recorded once. The sample comprised PBMCs. Every receptor here comes from a woman aged 60-70 years in good health and CMV-seronegative.

V and J are TRBV4-2 and TRBJ2-5, with 9 bases aligning to TRBD2. The tail of the sequence fits TRBJ2-7 better, so the J call may be wrong. In germline, CDR1 is LGHNA, CDR2 YNFKEQ. CDR3 length: 17 amino acids. CDR3 region: CASSPLQAGGGSYEQYF. In nucleotides, the CDR3 is TGTGCCAGCAGCCCTCTACAAGCGGGAGGAGGGTCCTACGAGCAGTACTTC.

V is TRBV4-1 and J is TRBJ2-7; 7 bases line up with TRBD1. Trimming at V came to 7 bases and at J to 4 bases, leaving 1 base not matched to a gene. Germline loops: CDR1 MGHRA, CDR2 YSYEKL. This CDR3 has 11 residues. Written as DNA, the CDR3 is TGCGCCAGCAAGGGACAGTACGAGCAGTACTTC. It encodes CASKGQYEQYF.

In this sample, this clone turned up once. V and J are TRBV28 and TRBJ2-7; D perhaps matches TRBD2 (5 bases). Germline CDR1 MDHEN, CDR2 SYDVKM. The CDR3 length is 13 residues. V shed 10 bases and J shed 2 bases, with 15 bases lying between them. The CDR3 spells CAINTGFTYEQYF. The DNA for the CDR3 is TGTGCCATCAACACGGGGTTTACCTACGAGCAGTACTTC.